A single sample gave rise to the 22 T cell receptor beta chains below, sequenced in a study of control samples from healthy donors and cancer patients. Libraries were prepared by immunoSEQ multiplex PCR; TCRdb keeps only in-frame clonotypes and omits some of them. The sample records 120,000 or so clones, around 87% being singletons. The sample comprised blood. The receptors derive from a man between 60 and 70 years old in good health.

The rearrangement uses TRBV5-8 and TRBJ1-3; D unclear. V gave up 0 bases and J gave up 1 base, with 5 bases separating them. CDR3 length: 14 residues. The V gene's germline CDR1 is SGHTS and CDR2 YDEGEE. The CDR3 region is CASSLGESGNTIYF. CDR3 sequence (DNA): TGTGCCAGCAGCTTGGGAGAATCTGGAAACACCATATATTTT.

The CDR3 is CAWSSGQGNQPQHF. The CDR3 DNA reads as TGTGCCTGGAGTTCGGGACAGGGGAATCAGCCCCAGCATTTT. V is TRBV30 and J is TRBJ1-5, with 10 bases fitting TRBD1. Trimming removed 2 bases from V and 4 bases from J; junction bases left unmatched: 2. Germline V gives CDR1 GTSNPN, CDR2 SVGIG (reference sequence). This CDR3 contains 14 residues.

The J gene is TRBJ1-1, the V gene TRBV19; 7 positions match TRBD1. The CDR3 length is 15 residues. Germline V gene sequence: CDR1 LNHDA, CDR2 SQIVND (reference sequence). With V trimmed by 10 bases and J by 1 base, 12 bases remained unmatched. Written as DNA, the CDR3 is TGTGCCACACGACGCGACAGGGTTGAGAACACTGAAGCTTTCTTT. It is translated as CATRRDRVENTEAFF.

This clone was observed a few times. The chain carries TRBV20-1 and TRBJ1-3; unclear D gene. The germline CDR1 and CDR2 sequences are DFQATT and SNEGSKA (reference sequence). The ends were cut back, 3 bases at V and 2 bases at J, with 2 bases in the middle. The CDR3 has 11 residues. The CDR3 DNA reads TGCAGTGCTAGTGCTGGAAACACCATATATTTT. Protein: CSASAGNTIYF.

V and J are TRBV5-1 and TRBJ1-4; D might be TRBD1 (6 bases). The CDR3 loop spans 15 amino acids. Germline loops: CDR1 SGHRS, CDR2 YFSETQ. Trimming stripped 4 bases from V and 3 bases from J, with 13 bases between. CDR3 in amino acids: CASSLQGKSNEKLFF. CDR3 sequence (DNA): TGCGCCAGCAGCCTCCAGGGGAAGTCTAATGAAAAACTGTTTTTT.

The chain employs TRBV6-5 and TRBJ2-5, with D possibly TRBD1 on 5 matching bases. This CDR3 is built from 16 residues. Trimming stripped 2 bases from V and 5 bases from J, with 18 bases between. Looked up from germline, CDR1 is MNHEY and CDR2 is SVGAGI. The CDR3 DNA sequence: TGTGCCAGCAGTTACCTTTACGACAGCCGCCGCGAGACCCAGTACTTC. It codes for CASSYLYDSRRETQYF.

V usage is TRBV6-5 and J usage is TRBJ1-5; 8 nucleotides align to TRBD1. With 7 bases clipped from V and 6 bases from J, the junction kept 11 bases outside the gene matches. The germline V gene has CDR1 MNHEY and CDR2 SVGAGI. The CDR3 has 15 residues. Here the CDR3 reads CASNSITGGGQPQHF. The CDR3 DNA reads as TGTGCCAGCAACTCCATTACAGGGGGAGGTCAGCCCCAGCATTTT.

This chain joins TRBV3-1 (or the pseudogene TRBV3-2) and TRBJ1-2; TRBD1 might be the D (6 bases). Germline V gene lookup returns CDR1 LGHDT and CDR2 YNNKEL (reference sequence). Trimming shortened V by 4 bases and J by 4 bases, and 13 bases separated the two germline ends. The CDR3 extends over 14 amino acids. The CDR3 sequence: CASSPTDSSYGYTF. The CDR3 DNA follows: TGTGCCAGCAGCCCTACGGACAGTTCCTATGGCTACACCTTC.

A word on this clone: The same CDR3 can be traced to other DNA sequences in this sample. The chain links TRBV28 to TRBJ1-5; TRBD1 matches at 7 bases. The CDR3 contains 14 residues. Looked up from germline, CDR1 is MDHEN and CDR2 is SYDVKM. J was trimmed by 2 bases and V by 6 bases; bases with no gene match: 4. DNA for the CDR3: TGTGCCAGCAGGCCCACAGGGGGCAATCAGCCCCAGCATTTT. Its translation is CASRPTGGNQPQHF.

As regards this clone: At one end the junction does not follow the germline gene, possibly because of a read error. The gene calls are TRBV6-5 and TRBJ2-5, with D maybe TRBD2 (6 bases). The CDR3 sequence is 16 residues long. CDR1 MNHEY and CDR2 SVGAGI come from the germline V gene. The CDR3 region is CASSYSFLVGGETQYF. CDR3 DNA sequence: TGTGCCAGCAGTTACTCGTTCCTAGTGGGCGGGGAGACCCAATACTTC.

V gene TRBV7-2 combines with J gene TRBJ1-2, with D perhaps matching TRBD1 (5 bases). Trimming stripped 5 bases from V and 4 bases from J, with 17 bases between. The CDR3 has 15 amino acids. Germline V CDR1 and CDR2: SGHTA, FQGNSA. CDR3 region: CASSTGSEGFYGYTF. CDR3 bases: TGTGCCAGCAGCACTGGCTCGGAGGGGTTCTATGGCTACACCTTC.

The genes are TRBV28 and TRBJ1-5, with a tentative D call TRBD1 (6 bases). The CDR3 has 15 residues. Germline lookup yields CDR1 MDHEN and CDR2 SYDVKM. V shed 3 bases and J shed 5 bases, with 14 bases lying between them. CDR3 DNA sequence: TGTGCCAGCAGTTTTAGAGGGGGGGGGTATCAGCCCCAGCATTTT. The encoded protein is CASSFRGGGYQPQHF.

There are a few counts of this clone. The chain recombines TRBV5-1 with TRBJ1-2; 7 bases are shared with TRBD1. V lost 4 bases, J lost 2 bases, and 8 bases stayed unmatched. Germline CDR1 SGHRS, CDR2 YFSETQ. The CDR3 is 15 residues long. The CDR3 DNA is TGCGCCAGCAGCCTCAGGGGGATATTGAACTATGGCTACACCTTC. It encodes CASSLRGILNYGYTF. Looking up the rest from reference TRBV5-1 and TRBJ1-2 gives the full variable domain: KAGVTQTPRYLIKTRGQQVTLSCSPISGHRSVSWYQQTPGQGLQFLFEYFSETQRNKGNFPGRFSGRQFSNSRSEMNVSTLELGDSALYLCASSLRGILNYGYTFGSGTRLTVV.

The chain carries TRBV7-2 and TRBJ2-7; possible D gene TRBD2, 6 bases. CDR1 and CDR2 from the germline V gene are SGHTA and FQGNSA. The CDR3 runs to 14 residues. Trimming took 5 bases from V and 0 from J, leaving 11 bases between them. The CDR3 protein is CASSPDGSSYEQYF. CDR3 coding DNA: TGTGCCAGCAGCCCGGACGGGAGCTCCTACGAGCAGTACTTC.

The V and J genes are TRBV19 and TRBJ2-2, with a tentative D call TRBD1 (5 bases). Germline V gene lookup returns CDR1 LNHDA and CDR2 SQIVND (reference sequence). The CDR3 sequence is 13 residues long. Trimming took 5 bases from V and 7 from J, leaving 11 bases between them. The CDR3 coding sequence is TGTGCCAGTAGTGAACAGGCAGGCGGGGAGCTGTTTTTT. Protein sequence: CASSEQAGGELFF. The variable domain in full, completed from reference TRBV19 and TRBJ2-2, reads DGGITQSPKYLFRKEGQNVTLSCEQNLNHDAMYWYRQDPGQGLRLIYYSQIVNDFQKGDIAEGYSVSREKKESFPLTVTSAQKNPTAFYLCASSEQAGGELFFGEGSRLTVL.

With respect to this clone: At the DNA level, this CDR3 is encoded by other sequences in the same sample as well. The rearrangement links TRBV18 to TRBJ1-1; 11 nucleotides agree with TRBD1. CDR1 and CDR2 (germline): KGHSH, LQKENI. The V segment lost 2 bases and the J segment 1 base; nucleotides outside the gene matches: 0. This CDR3 is built from 15 residues. CDR3 DNA: TGTGCCAGCTCACCAGGACAGGGGGCGAACACTGAAGCTTTCTTT. Residues: CASSPGQGANTEAFF.

The V call is TRBV2, the J call TRBJ2-3, with 10 nucleotides matching TRBD1. CDR3 length: 14 amino acids. The V gene end was trimmed by 6 bases and the J gene end by 4 bases; junction bases not matched to a gene: 4. Germline assignment: CDR1 SNHLY and CDR2 FYNNEI. CDR3 DNA: TGTGCCAGCAGGATAGGACAGGGGGCAGATACGCAGTATTTT. Protein product: CASRIGQGADTQYF.

The V and J genes are TRBV5-4 and TRBJ2-3; tentative D call: TRBD2 (7 bases). Germline lookup yields CDR1 SGHNT and CDR2 YYREEE (reference sequence). The CDR3 is made up of 15 amino acids. Trimming cost V 2 bases and J 1 base, with 11 bases left between them. The chain's CDR3 is CASSFGGLGTDTQYF. CDR3 in DNA: TGTGCCAGCAGCTTCGGGGGGCTGGGCACAGATACGCAGTATTTT.

The chain recombines TRBV18 with TRBJ1-1; possibly TRBD1 for D (5 bases). Germline V gives CDR1 KGHSH, CDR2 LQKENI. The CDR3 spans 15 residues. Deletions cut 3 bases from V and 2 bases from J, with 13 bases between. CDR3 loop: CASSPGRQINTEAFF. The CDR3 DNA follows: TGTGCCAGCTCACCGGGGAGACAGATTAACACTGAAGCTTTCTTT.

This sequence joins TRBV29-1 and TRBJ1-6, with D possibly TRBD1 on 5 matching bases. The CDR3 is made up of 15 amino acids. V lost 4 bases to trimming and J lost 6 bases, with 16 bases between them. Germline CDR1 SQVTM, CDR2 ANQGSEA. The CDR3 sequence is CSVATQDTLNSPLHF. In nucleotides, the CDR3 is TGCAGCGTTGCGACACAGGACACCCTTAATTCACCCCTCCACTTT.

The rearrangement uses TRBV19 and TRBJ2-2; D is unclear. In germline, CDR1 is LNHDA, CDR2 SQIVND (reference sequence). V was clipped by 3 bases and J by 5 bases, with 10 bases between them. The CDR3 length is 14 residues. CDR3 bases: TGTGCCAGTAGTATCAAGTGGGAAACCGGGGAGCTGTTTTTT. As protein: CASSIKWETGELFF.

V usage is TRBV7-9 and J usage is TRBJ2-3; TRBD2 aligns across 7 bases. The CDR3 covers 14 residues. From germline, CDR1 is SEHNR and CDR2 FQNEAQ (reference sequence). J gave up 3 bases and V 6 bases, and 6 bases lay outside the gene matches. CDR3 in amino acids: CASRWTSSTDTQYF. As DNA, the CDR3 is TGTGCCAGCAGATGGACTAGTTCTACAGATACGCAGTATTTT. The variable domain in full, completed from reference TRBV7-9 and TRBJ2-3, reads DTGVSQNPRHKITKRGQNVTFRCDPISEHNRLYWYRQTLGQGPEFLTYFQNEAQLEKSRLLSDRFSAERPKGSFSTLEIQRTEQGDSAMYLCASRWTSSTDTQYFGPGTRLTVL.